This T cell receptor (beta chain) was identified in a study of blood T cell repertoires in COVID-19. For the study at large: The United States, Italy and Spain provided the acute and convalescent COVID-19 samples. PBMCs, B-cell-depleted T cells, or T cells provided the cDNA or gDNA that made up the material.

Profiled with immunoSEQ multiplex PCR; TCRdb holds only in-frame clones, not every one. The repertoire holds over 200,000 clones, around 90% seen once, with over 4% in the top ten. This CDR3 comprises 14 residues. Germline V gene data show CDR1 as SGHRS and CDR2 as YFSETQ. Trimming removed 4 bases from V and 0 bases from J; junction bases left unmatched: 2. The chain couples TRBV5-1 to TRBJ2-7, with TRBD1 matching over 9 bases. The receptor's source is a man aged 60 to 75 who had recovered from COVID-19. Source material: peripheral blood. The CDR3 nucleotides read TGCGCCAGCAGCCGGGACAGGGACTCCTACGAGCAGTACTTC. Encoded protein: CASSRDRDSYEQYF.